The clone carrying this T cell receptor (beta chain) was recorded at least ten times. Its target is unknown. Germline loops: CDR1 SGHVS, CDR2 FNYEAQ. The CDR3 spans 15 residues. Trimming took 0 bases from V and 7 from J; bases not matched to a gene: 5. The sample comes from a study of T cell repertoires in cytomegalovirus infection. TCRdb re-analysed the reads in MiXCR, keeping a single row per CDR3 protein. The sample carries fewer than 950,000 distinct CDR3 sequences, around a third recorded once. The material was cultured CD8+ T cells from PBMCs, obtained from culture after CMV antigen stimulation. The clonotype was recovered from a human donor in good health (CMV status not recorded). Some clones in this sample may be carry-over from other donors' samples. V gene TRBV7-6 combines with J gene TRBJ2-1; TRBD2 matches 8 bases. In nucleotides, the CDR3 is TGTGCCAGCAGCTTAGCTCGCGGGGGGCGGAATGAGCAGTTCTTC. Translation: CASSLARGGRNEQFF.